Each of the 8 T cell receptor beta chains below was sequenced from the same sample in a study of T cell changes during pregnancy in multiple sclerosis. Only in-frame clones appear in the TCRdb table, and some are missing; sequencing was by immunoSEQ multiplex PCR. The sample includes 75,000 to 95,000 clones, roughly 90% of them seen just once. The sequencing used peripheral blood, collected in the first trimester of pregnancy. The receptor set was obtained from a female donor with multiple sclerosis, enrolled in a pregnancy study.

The chain combines TRBV5-1 with TRBJ1-2; 10 bases are a match to TRBD1. The CDR3 runs to 14 residues. The trim removed 4 bases at V and 3 bases at J, leaving 3 bases unmatched. Germline V CDR1 and CDR2: SGHRS, YFSETQ. The CDR3 nucleotides are TGCGCCAGCAGCCTGGGACAGGGGTACTATGGCTACACCTTC. Translated, it gives CASSLGQGYYGYTF. The whole variable domain, remainder taken from reference TRBV5-1 and TRBJ1-2, is KAGVTQTPRYLIKTRGQQVTLSCSPISGHRSVSWYQQTPGQGLQFLFEYFSETQRNKGNFPGRFSGRQFSNSRSEMNVSTLELGDSALYLCASSLGQGYYGYTFGSGTRLTVV.

This chain links TRBV6-5 with TRBJ2-7, with D maybe TRBD2 (5 bases). The germline V gene encodes CDR1 MNHEY and CDR2 SVGAGI. V lost 5 bases and J 0 bases, leaving 11 bases between the germline ends. The CDR3 is 14 amino acids. CDR3 coding DNA: TGTGCCAGCAGTGAACTACTAGGCTCCTACGAGCAGTACTTC. This sequence encodes CASSELLGSYEQYF.

In this sample, this clone turned up once. V is TRBV5-6 and J is TRBJ1-2, with 10 bases matching TRBD1. V dropped 4 bases and J dropped 8; count of bases not matched to a gene: 14. Looked up from germline, CDR1 is SGHDT and CDR2 is YYEEEE. The CDR3 has 16 residues. CDR3 loop: CASSRQGALLVRGYTF. In DNA, the CDR3 is TGTGCCAGCAGCAGACAGGGGGCCCTTTTGGTTAGAGGCTACACCTTC.

This sequence joins TRBV6-5 and TRBJ1-2; D possibly corresponds to TRBD1 (6 bases). The CDR3 spans 13 residues. CDR1 MNHEY and CDR2 SVGAGI come from the germline V gene. With 2 bases removed from V and 8 bases from J, the gap between germline ends came to 12 bases. In DNA, the CDR3 is TGTGCCAGCAGTTACGAGGGGGGAGGGGGCTACACCTTC. This sequence encodes CASSYEGGGGYTF.

The J gene is TRBJ2-1, the V gene TRBV6-5, with D maybe TRBD2 (5 bases). CDR1 is MNHEY and CDR2 is SVGAGI in the germline V gene. The CDR3 contains 15 residues. V lost 5 bases and J 6 bases, leaving 17 bases between the germline ends. CDR3 in amino acids: CASSQSPLGANEQFF. DNA of the CDR3: TGTGCCAGCAGTCAGTCCCCCCTGGGAGCCAATGAGCAGTTCTTC.

The chain recombines TRBV30 with TRBJ2-2; 12 bases map to TRBD2. The J segment lost 5 bases and the V segment lost 4 bases, leaving 2 bases of the junction unmatched. CDR1 is GTSNPN, CDR2 SVGIG, per germline (reference sequence). This CDR3 is built from 14 residues. Here the CDR3 reads CAWTLAGGTGELFF. Here the CDR3 DNA reads TGTGCCTGGACACTAGCGGGAGGTACCGGGGAGCTGTTTTTT.

The CDR3 loop is CASSQRDREYGYTF. DNA for the CDR3: TGTGCCAGCAGCCAGAGGGACAGGGAGTATGGCTACACCTTC. This chain connects TRBV4-2 to TRBJ1-2, with 9 positions matching TRBD1. Trimming removed 3 bases from V and 5 bases from J; junction bases left unmatched: 4. The V gene's germline CDR1 is LGHNA and CDR2 YNFKEQ. The CDR3 is made up of 14 amino acids.

J is TRBJ1-2 and V is TRBV5-4; TRBD1 aligns across 8 bases. The V and J ends lost 5 bases and 4 bases, in that order; junction bases with no gene match: 7. The CDR3 is 14 amino acids. CDR1 is SGHNT and CDR2 is YYREEE in the germline V gene (reference sequence). CDR3 bases: TGTGCCAGCAGTCGTGGACAGGGAGTCTATGGCTACACCTTC. Translation gives CASSRGQGVYGYTF. Supplemented by reference TRBV5-4 and TRBJ1-2, the full variable domain reads ETGVTQSPTHLIKTRGQQVTLRCSSQSGHNTVSWYQQALGQGPQFIFQYYREEENGRGNFPPRFSGLQFPNYSSELNVNALELDDSALYLCASSRGQGVYGYTFGSGTRLTVV.